This TCR beta chain was captured by sequencing in a study of cytomegalovirus exposure and HLA in healthy donors. Points from the study as a whole: For most TCR beta V segments, an earlier analysis put the productive rate at about 90% or about 30% of the time. Trimming of TCR beta V- and J-genes showed a link, identified in a later analysis, to a missense DCLRE1C variant. As immune exposure information, only CMV serostatus was available.

The PCR made use of 60 Vbeta and 13 Jbeta primers. The table came from immunoSEQ multiplex PCR; TCRdb's copy has only in-frame clones and leaves some out. The data hold 100,000 to 150,000 clones, with about two thirds observed a single time. In the case of this clone: Its antigen is unknown.

CDR1 and CDR2 from the germline V gene are SGHDT and YYEEEE. The CDR3 is made up of 15 amino acids. Trimming removed 0 bases at V and 6 bases at J, with 14 bases between. Sample: PBMCs. This TCR was sampled from a man over 45 in good health and CMV-seropositive. The chain recombines TRBV5-6 with TRBJ2-3; tentative D call: TRBD2 (6 bases). The CDR3 DNA is TGTGCCAGCAGCTTGGGTGGGGCTGGGGGGGATACGCAGTATTTT. Amino acid sequence: CASSLGGAGGDTQYF.